Below, one T cell receptor (beta chain) is given with its context. Its antigen is unidentified. The sample belongs to a study of T cell responses to AZD1222 COVID-19 vaccine. The study's findings and limits: Only a handful of individuals given AZD1222 were seropositive at baseline. Clonal diversity may have been underestimated in mostly white British donors.

The method was immunoSEQ multiplex PCR; TCRdb's version includes in-frame clones alone and lacks a portion of them. The sample holds 95,000 to 150,000 clones, roughly 90% seen once. Trimming cost V 1 base and J 6 bases, with 9 bases left between them. This CDR3 has 13 residues. CDR1 is LGHNA and CDR2 is YNFKEQ in the germline V gene. This sequence was found in an adult in good health. Specimen: peripheral blood, collected on day 0 of AZD1222 vaccination. The chain has TRBV4-2 and TRBJ1-2, with D perhaps TRBD1 (5 bases). CDR3 loop: CASSQGRVDGYTF. The CDR3 bases are TGTGCCAGCAGCCAAGGCAGGGTCGATGGCTACACCTTC.